This TCR beta chain emerged from a study of OX40 agonist ivuxolimab in advanced cancers. Broader study findings: Expanded peripheral T cell antigen specificity was not determined.

Blood was sampled at baseline, cycle 4 day 1, and cycle 7 day 1. The data were produced by immunoSEQ multiplex PCR, yet TCRdb's version contains in-frame clones alone and is incomplete. The sample has approximately 38,000 clones, less than 85% seen once. From germline, CDR1 is LNHDA and CDR2 SQIVND (reference sequence). The CDR3 is 17 amino acids. Trimming cost V 5 bases and J 3 bases; bases outside gene matches: 10. A note on this clone: Its antigen is not identified.

The chain carries TRBV19 and TRBJ2-1, with 10 bases lining up with TRBD2. Sample: CD4+ or CD8+ T cells sorted from blood, taken in a trial of the OX40 agonist ivuxolimab. This receptor was obtained from an adult with an advanced solid tumor such as melanoma, head and neck, liver or kidney cancer. In nucleotides, the CDR3 is TGTGCCAGTAGTCCCATGAGCGGGAGGGCCAACTACAATGAGCAGTTCTTC. Protein product: CASSPMSGRANYNEQFF.